The clone carrying this TCR beta chain was counted between two and nine times. Data came from immunoSEQ multiplex PCR; TCRdb stores just in-frame clones and leaves some out. The profile shows fewer than 9,500 clones, 80% of them singletons. This sample is drawn from a study of preoperative IRX-2 immunotherapy in early breast cancer. The treatment here: preoperative locoregional IRX-2 cytokine immunotherapy. Patients received preoperative, locoregional IRX-2 cytokine immunotherapy in a phase Ib study. The CDR3 loop spans 15 amino acids. V dropped 5 bases and J dropped 1; count of bases not matched to a gene: 6. Per the germline V gene, CDR1 is SGHNT and CDR2 is YENEEA.

The V gene is TRBV11-3, the J gene TRBJ2-7; 9 bases match TRBD1. This TCR derives from a human donor with breast cancer. The sequences come from tumor tissue, collected after IRX-2 immunotherapy. CDR3 DNA sequence: TGTGCCAGCAGCACGTTACAGGGGGCTTCCTACGAGCAGTACTTC. It translates to CASSTLQGASYEQYF.